This entry describes one TCR beta chain. This sample was taken from a study of identical twins. Using its own MiXCR run on the 5' RACE reads, TCRdb lists one record per CDR3 protein. The sample comprises some 760,000 distinct CDR3 sequences, about 20% of which are singletons, and around 14% rests with the top ten. The CDR3 totals 14 residues. Germline V gene sequence: CDR1 SGHNT, CDR2 YENEEA. V lost 5 bases, J lost 6 bases, and 5 bases stayed unmatched. The data also belong to a second study, concerning T cells expressing NK-cell markers. That study reports: The study drew TCR beta repertoires from sorted CD3+CD56+NKG2C+, CD3+CD56+NKG2C- and CD3+CD56-NKG2C+ T cells.

The receptor comes from a woman aged 18 to 35 in good health. The gene calls are TRBV11-3 and TRBJ2-3; 10 bases agree with TRBD1. The material sequenced was PBMCs. DNA for the CDR3: TGTGCCAGCAGCGGACAGGGGGGTATGGATACGCAGTATTTT. It codes for CASSGQGGMDTQYF.